Each of the 32 T cell receptor beta chains below was sequenced from the same sample in a study of shared clonotypes between healthy human individuals. TCRdb keeps only in-frame clones here, not all; method: immunoSEQ multiplex PCR. This table holds 1,400,000 or so clones, approximately 98.5% found once. The material sequenced was naive CD4+ T cells sorted from blood. Subset reported: CD45RA+ positively selected. The source of these receptors is a young man in good health.

A single count supports this clone. The chain is built from TRBV6-6 and TRBJ1-1; D uncertain. V lost 8 bases, J lost 4 bases, and 11 bases lay in between. Per the germline V gene, CDR1 is MNHNY and CDR2 is SVGAGI (reference sequence). This CDR3 is 12 amino acids long. The DNA of the CDR3 is TGTGCCAGCTCGGGGAGGGTCACTGAAGCTTTCTTT. As protein: CASSGRVTEAFF.

The rearrangement uses TRBV6-5 and TRBJ2-1; D tentatively fits TRBD1 or TRBD2 (5 bases each). The CDR3 is 16 residues long. The germline gives CDR1 MNHEY, CDR2 SVGAGI. Deletions cut 4 bases from V and 6 bases from J, with 19 bases between. CDR3 in DNA: TGTGCCAGCAGTTTGAGAGGGGTCAGTAAAGTCAATGAGCAGTTCTTC. Amino acid sequence: CASSLRGVSKVNEQFF.

The chain links TRBV7-2 to TRBJ2-3; TRBD1 might be the D (5 bases). Trimming pared 5 bases from V and 5 bases from J, leaving 17 bases between. Germline V lookup: CDR1 SGHTA, CDR2 FQGNSA. This CDR3 has 15 amino acids. In DNA, the CDR3 is TGTGCCAGCAGCGTCAGGGCCCCCGGAGAAGATACGCAGTATTTT. This translates into CASSVRAPGEDTQYF.

The V gene is TRBV29-1, the J gene TRBJ2-7, with TRBD2 as a possible D gene (7 bases). V dropped 4 bases and J dropped 6 bases, with 22 bases sitting between them. Per the germline V gene, CDR1 is SQVTM and CDR2 is ANQGSEA. The CDR3 extends over 15 amino acids. The CDR3 here is CSVVAGAGGLSEQYF. For the CDR3, the DNA is TGCAGCGTTGTAGCGGGCGCTGGGGGGCTCAGCGAGCAGTACTTC.

The rearrangement uses TRBV10-3 and TRBJ2-1; 15 bases agree with TRBD2. Germline lookup yields CDR1 ENHRY and CDR2 SYGVKD. The ends lost 2 bases at V and 0 bases at J; junction bases unmatched: 11. The CDR3 consists of 21 residues. CDR3 sequence reads: CAISEGHAGLAGGGSYNEQFF. In nucleotides, the CDR3 is TGTGCCATCAGTGAGGGGCACGCGGGACTAGCGGGGGGCGGCTCCTACAATGAGCAGTTCTTC.

The CDR3 loop reads CASSLRGTEAFF. The CDR3 bases are TGTGCCAGCTCCCTACGGGGCACTGAAGCTTTCTTT. V is TRBV5-5 and J is TRBJ1-1, with no clear D. Germline CDR1 reads SGHKS; CDR2 reads YYEKEE (reference sequence). The CDR3 covers 12 residues. With 7 bases removed from V and 4 bases from J, the gap between germline ends came to 11 bases.

This rearrangement joins TRBV18 to TRBJ2-6; tentative D call: TRBD1 (5 bases). V was trimmed by 4 bases and J by 0 bases, leaving 7 bases between them. Germline loops: CDR1 KGHSH, CDR2 LQKENI. The CDR3 totals 15 residues. As DNA, the CDR3 is TGTGCCAGCTCACAGACAGCCTCTGGGGCCAACGTCCTGACTTTC. This gives the protein CASSQTASGANVLTF.

This chain connects TRBV10-2 to TRBJ2-1, with 8 bases matching TRBD1. Trimming at V came to 5 bases and at J to 9 bases, leaving 6 bases not matched to a gene. Germline V gene data show CDR1 as WSHSY and CDR2 as SAAADI. The CDR3 runs to 13 residues. CDR3 sequence (DNA): TGCGCCAGCAGTCTGGACAGGGCTGGTGAGCAGTTCTTC. This translates into CASSLDRAGEQFF.

The chain recombines TRBV5-3 with TRBJ1-1; D uncertain. TRBV5-3 is an ORF, with its function uncertain. The CDR3 totals 11 residues. The germline V and J ends were trimmed by 8 bases and 4 bases, with 9 bases remaining between them. The CDR3 reads CASRLSTEAFF. DNA for the CDR3: TGTGCCAGCAGATTGAGCACTGAAGCTTTCTTT.

The chain carries TRBV7-2 and TRBJ1-5; no definite D call. Germline values: CDR1 SGHTA, CDR2 FQGNSA. Trimming took off 1 base at V and 9 bases at J, with 16 bases between the two ends. The CDR3 is 15 residues long. CDR3 sequence: CASSLERSVAWPQHF. CDR3 nucleotides: TGTGCCAGCAGCTTAGAGAGGTCAGTGGCTTGGCCCCAGCATTTT.

The CDR3 is CASSQVPGQAGELFF. The CDR3 coding sequence is TGTGCCAGCAGCCAAGTTCCGGGACAGGCCGGGGAGCTGTTTTTT. This chain joins TRBV4-2 and TRBJ2-2; 8 bases fit TRBD1. Per the germline V gene, CDR1 is LGHNA and CDR2 is YNFKEQ. The J segment lost 6 bases and the V segment lost 1 base, leaving 4 bases of the junction unmatched. CDR3 length: 15 residues.

The chain carries TRBV6-5 and TRBJ1-5; a weak D match, TRBD1 (5 bases). Trimming cost V 4 bases and J 9 bases, with 16 bases left between them. Germline CDR1 and CDR2: MNHEY and SVGAGI. This CDR3 has 14 residues. The CDR3, as DNA: TGTGCCAGCAGTTCAGGGCTAGCGGAGGCGCCCCAGCATTTT. This encodes CASSSGLAEAPQHF.

The genes are TRBV19 and TRBJ1-1; D may be TRBD1 (5 bases). V was shortened by 5 bases and J by 3 bases, with 13 bases between the two germline ends. Germline V gene lookup returns CDR1 LNHDA and CDR2 SQIVND (reference sequence). This CDR3 region has 14 residues. The CDR3 coding sequence is TGTGCCAGTAGTTCGTCAGGGTCGTACACTGAAGCTTTCTTT. Its translation is CASSSSGSYTEAFF.

V usage is TRBV9 and J usage is TRBJ2-2; perhaps TRBD1 as D (6 bases). Trimming removed 3 bases at V and 5 bases at J, with 20 bases between. The germline CDR1 and CDR2 sequences are SGDLS and YYNGEE. The length of the CDR3 is 17 residues. The CDR3 here is CASSAQLGGRWTGELFF. As DNA, the CDR3 is TGTGCCAGCAGCGCCCAACTAGGGGGTAGGTGGACCGGGGAGCTGTTTTTT. Filled out from reference TRBV9 and TRBJ2-2, the complete variable domain reads DSGVTQTPKHLITATGQRVTLRCSPRSGDLSVYWYQQSLDQGLQFLIQYYNGEERAKGNILERFSAQQFPDLHSELNLSSLELGDSALYFCASSAQLGGRWTGELFFGEGSRLTVL.

This clone was observed a single time. V is TRBV6-5 and J is TRBJ2-7; TRBD1 agrees at 8 bases. The V gene end was trimmed by 5 bases and the J gene end by 5 bases; junction bases not matched to a gene: 5. This CDR3 is built from 13 residues. The V gene's germline CDR1 is MNHEY and CDR2 SVGAGI. In nucleotides, the CDR3 is TGTGCCAGCAGTCCGGACAGGGTTAACGAGCAGTACTTC. Amino acid sequence: CASSPDRVNEQYF.

The genes are TRBV5-6 and TRBJ1-1; 8 bases line up with TRBD1. V was pared by 5 bases and J by 8 bases, with 17 bases of the junction left unmatched. Germline lookup yields CDR1 SGHDT and CDR2 YYEEEE. The length of the CDR3 is 16 residues. The DNA for the CDR3 is TGTGCCAGCAGGAACAATATAGCAGGGGGCGCGGTGGAAGCTTTCTTT. Amino acids: CASRNNIAGGAVEAFF.

The rearrangement links TRBV15 to TRBJ2-7; the match to TRBD1 covers 8 bases. The V and J ends lost 1 base and 6 bases, in that order; junction bases with no gene match: 8. This CDR3 is 15 amino acids long. Germline CDR1 reads LNHNV; CDR2 reads YYDKDF (reference sequence). The DNA for the CDR3 is TGTGCCACCAGCAGAGGGACCGGGACAGGACTCGAGCAGTACTTC. Its protein product is CATSRGTGTGLEQYF.

V usage is TRBV18 and J usage is TRBJ2-6; 7 bases fit TRBD1. Germline lookup yields CDR1 KGHSH and CDR2 LQKENI. This CDR3 is 18 amino acids long. The V gene end was trimmed by 2 bases and the J gene end by 4 bases; junction bases not matched to a gene: 11. The CDR3 protein is CASSPTPSRGPGANVLTF. DNA of the CDR3: TGTGCCAGCTCACCAACACCAAGTAGGGGGCCAGGGGCCAACGTCCTGACTTTC.

The chain joins TRBV5-4 to TRBJ2-7; the D gene is possibly TRBD1 (7 bases). The ends were cut back, 4 bases at V and 5 bases at J, with 19 bases in the middle. Germline assignment: CDR1 SGHNT and CDR2 YYREEE (reference sequence). The CDR3 loop spans 15 amino acids. The chain's CDR3 is CASSQQGLGGHEQYF. CDR3 coding DNA: TGTGCCAGCAGCCAACAGGGGTTGGGGGGCCACGAGCAGTACTTC.

V usage is TRBV28 and J usage is TRBJ2-1; TRBD2 aligns across 8 bases. After removal of 8 bases from V and 4 bases from J, the junction contained 4 bases not matched to a gene. Germline-derived CDR1 and CDR2 are MDHEN and SYDVKM. The CDR3 consists of 13 residues. CDR3 in amino acids: CASREGPYNEQFF. CDR3 sequence (DNA): TGTGCCAGCCGGGAGGGTCCATACAATGAGCAGTTCTTC.

This chain joins TRBV5-1 and TRBJ2-4; 13 positions agree with TRBD2. V lost 4 bases and J lost 3; bases outside the gene matches: 13. CDR1 is SGHRS, CDR2 YFSETQ, per germline. This CDR3 has 19 amino acids. The CDR3 is CASSQGLAGAGGGKNIQYF. CDR3 in DNA: TGCGCCAGCAGCCAAGGACTAGCGGGAGCGGGTGGGGGCAAAAACATTCAGTACTTC.

The CDR3 loop is CASSIQTADRGRTEAFF. CDR3 DNA sequence: TGTGCCAGCAGCATTCAAACAGCGGACCGGGGGAGGACTGAAGCTTTCTTT. The chain joins TRBV21-1 to TRBJ1-1. TRBV21-1 is annotated as a pseudogene. The CDR3 totals 17 residues.

This CDR3 is CASSLDRRLSGYTF. The CDR3 DNA reads as TGTGCCAGCAGCTTAGACAGGCGACTATCTGGCTACACCTTC. The V call is TRBV7-2, the J call TRBJ1-2, with D perhaps TRBD1 (5 bases). The germline V gene has CDR1 SGHTA and CDR2 FQGNSA. V shed 1 base and J shed 7 bases, with 13 bases lying between them. The CDR3 covers 14 residues.

The chain couples TRBV29-1 to TRBJ2-5; D might be TRBD1 (5 bases). The CDR3 is 14 residues long. Germline CDR1 SQVTM, CDR2 ANQGSEA. The V end lost 0 bases, the J end lost 4 bases, and 12 bases lay between the germline ends. The CDR3 coding sequence is TGCAGCGTTGAAGATATAGGACAACGAGAGACCCAGTACTTC. Its protein is CSVEDIGQRETQYF. The full variable domain, with the rest looked up from reference TRBV29-1 and TRBJ2-5, is SAVISQKPSRDICQRGTSLTIQCQVDSQVTMMFWYRQQPGQSLTLIATANQGSEATYESGFVIDKFPISRPNLTFSTLTVSNMSPEDSSIYLCSVEDIGQRETQYFGPGTRLLVL.

In its sample, this clone was seen once. V gene TRBV28 combines with J gene TRBJ2-7; 11 bases line up with TRBD2. CDR1 is MDHEN, CDR2 SYDVKM, per germline. The CDR3 spans 15 residues. J gave up 4 bases and V 5 bases, and 7 bases lay outside the gene matches. CDR3 protein: CASSPLGLADYEQYF. The DNA of the CDR3 is TGTGCCAGCAGTCCCCTGGGACTAGCGGATTACGAGCAGTACTTC.

This chain joins TRBV6-1 and TRBJ2-7; TRBD1 matches 10 bases. This CDR3 region has 15 residues. From germline, CDR1 is MNHNS and CDR2 SASEGT. V lost 6 bases to trimming and J lost 3 bases; unmatched junction nucleotides: 8. The CDR3 loop is CASRTLWTGGYEQYF. CDR3 nucleotides: TGTGCCAGCAGGACGCTATGGACAGGGGGCTACGAGCAGTACTTC.

The rearrangement uses TRBV6-5 and TRBJ1-2, with D unclear. V was clipped by 6 bases and J by 2 bases, with 16 bases between them. Germline V CDR1 and CDR2: MNHEY, SVGAGI. The CDR3 is 15 residues long. The CDR3 is CASSLVFRANYGYTF. DNA for the CDR3: TGTGCCAGCAGCCTCGTTTTTAGGGCGAACTATGGCTACACCTTC.

The V gene is TRBV18, the J gene TRBJ2-7; 7 positions agree with TRBD1. The junction had 15 bases not matched to a gene; V was cut back by 1 base and J by 6 bases. Germline V gene data show CDR1 as KGHSH and CDR2 as LQKENI. This CDR3 region has 17 residues. CDR3 protein: CASSPLGQSLHGSEQYF. In DNA, the CDR3 is TGTGCCAGCTCACCACTGGGACAGTCTCTACACGGAAGCGAGCAGTACTTC.

On this clone itself: A junction boundary mismatches the germline segment, possibly from a read error. The chain links TRBV5-4 to TRBJ2-1; possibly TRBD2 for D (6 bases). Per the germline V gene, CDR1 is SGHNT and CDR2 is YYREEE (reference sequence). The CDR3 loop spans 16 amino acids. The CDR3 DNA reads TGCGCCAGCAGCCCGACGGGAGCTGGGATTATCGGGGAGCAGTTCTTC. Translating gives CASSPTGAGIIGEQFF.

The rearrangement joins TRBV19 to TRBJ2-7; D not resolved. This CDR3 is 11 amino acids long. Trimming pared 1 base from V and 7 bases from J, leaving 5 bases between. The germline gives CDR1 LNHDA, CDR2 SQIVND (reference sequence). CDR3 sequence: CASSIGREQYF. CDR3 in DNA: TGTGCCAGTAGTATAGGCAGGGAGCAGTACTTC.

Here the CDR3 DNA reads TGCGCCAGCAGCCAAGGAGTGCCAGATACGCAGTATTTT. This encodes CASSQGVPDTQYF. The rearrangement joins TRBV4-3 to TRBJ2-3, with D uncertain. The CDR3 has 13 residues. In germline, CDR1 is LGHNA, CDR2 YSLEER. V lost 1 base and J lost 4, with 6 bases in between.

V gene TRBV7-2 combines with J gene TRBJ1-5; 9 bases match TRBD1. The CDR3 contains 12 residues. The germline V gene encodes CDR1 SGHTA and CDR2 FQGNSA. V dropped 3 bases and J dropped 16; count of bases not matched to a gene: 7. This CDR3 is CASSFRDRVLHF. CDR3 bases: TGTGCCAGCAGCTTCAGGGACAGGGTGTTACATTTT.